The 17 T cell receptor beta chains presented below share a single source sample, sequenced in a study of cytomegalovirus exposure and HLA in healthy donors. Vbeta (60) and Jbeta (13) primers were used in the PCR. TCRdb's table, derived via immunoSEQ multiplex PCR, lists solely in-frame clones and lacks some. The sample records roughly 150,000 clones, around a tenth being singletons. The sequenced sample was PBMCs. The receptor set was obtained from a male donor in good health and CMV-seronegative.

The rearrangement uses TRBV4-3 and TRBJ1-5, with 7 bases aligning to TRBD1. The V gene end was trimmed by 2 bases and the J gene end by 3 bases; junction bases not matched to a gene: 4. The CDR3 is 15 residues long. Looked up from germline, CDR1 is LGHNA and CDR2 is YSLEER. This CDR3 reads CASSQNRGNNQPQHF. The DNA for the CDR3 is TGCGCCAGCAGCCAAAACAGGGGCAACAATCAGCCCCAGCATTTT.

The chain uses TRBV7-8 and TRBJ2-3; possible D gene TRBD2, 6 bases. This CDR3 is 16 amino acids long. V lost 5 bases, J lost 0 bases, and 15 bases lay in between. CDR1 is SGHVS, CDR2 FQNEAQ, per germline. The CDR3 nucleotides read TGTGCCAGCAGCACTACCCCCCGGGGGAGCACAGATACGCAGTATTTT. This codes for CASSTTPRGSTDTQYF.

This clone has more than one count but fewer than ten. This chain joins TRBV2 and TRBJ2-7; 11 bases match TRBD2. The CDR3 runs 15 residues. The germline gives CDR1 SNHLY, CDR2 FYNNEI. After removal of 6 bases from V and 3 bases from J, the junction contained 7 bases not matched to a gene. The CDR3 region is CASRPTSGGLYEQYF. CDR3 in DNA: TGTGCCAGCAGGCCCACTAGCGGGGGACTCTACGAGCAGTACTTC.

J is TRBJ2-7 and V is TRBV28, with 11 bases lining up with TRBD1. The CDR3 consists of 16 residues. J was trimmed by 0 bases and V by 5 bases; bases with no gene match: 6. Germline values: CDR1 MDHEN, CDR2 SYDVKM. The CDR3 loop is CASSPPDRGLSYEQYF. Written as DNA, the CDR3 is TGTGCCAGCAGTCCTCCGGACAGGGGGCTCTCCTACGAGCAGTACTTC.

This chain joins TRBV4-1 and TRBJ2-3; 11 bases match TRBD2. This CDR3 has 16 amino acids. Germline V CDR1 and CDR2: MGHRA, YSYEKL. The ends lost 4 bases at V and 4 bases at J; junction bases unmatched: 7. In nucleotides, the CDR3 is TGCGCCAGCAGCCTTATAGCGGGAGGGCCTCCAGATACGCAGTATTTT. It encodes CASSLIAGGPPDTQYF.

This clone occurred a few times. V is TRBV29-1 and J is TRBJ2-2; 12 positions agree with TRBD1. V trimming: 3 bases; J trimming: 6 bases; junction bases outside the gene matches: 5. This CDR3 is built from 15 residues. Germline CDR1 is SQVTM and CDR2 is ANQGSEA. CDR3 DNA: TGCAGCGTTGACCGGGACAGGGGGCGTCCCGGGGAGCTGTTTTTT. Encoded protein: CSVDRDRGRPGELFF.

This clone was seen a few times. This chain uses TRBV25-1 with TRBJ2-1, with no clear D. Germline loops: CDR1 MGHDK, CDR2 SYGVNS. The length of the CDR3 is 12 residues. Deletions cut 8 bases from V and 7 bases from J, with 12 bases between. The CDR3 nucleotides are TGTGCCAGCGGCCCCCTAGGAAATGAGCAGTTCTTC. This codes for CASGPLGNEQFF.

The genes are TRBV7-6 and TRBJ2-2, with TRBD1 identical over 10 bases. Germline V gene lookup returns CDR1 SGHVS and CDR2 FNYEAQ. The CDR3 extends over 15 amino acids. V lost 5 bases and J lost 7; bases outside the gene matches: 7. The CDR3 region is CASSRGQGYGGELFF. CDR3 nucleotides: TGTGCCAGCAGCAGGGGACAGGGGTACGGCGGGGAGCTGTTTTTT.

This clone was seen a few times. This chain uses TRBV6-5 with TRBJ2-5; D remains ambiguous. The V end lost 5 bases, the J end lost 7 bases, and 8 bases lay between the germline ends. Per germline, CDR1 MNHEY and CDR2 SVGAGI. The CDR3 extends over 11 amino acids. CDR3 loop: CASSSQRTQYF. The CDR3 DNA is TGTGCCAGCAGTAGCCAACGGACCCAGTACTTC.

The chain combines TRBV6-5 with TRBJ1-4; a possible D gene is TRBD1 (5 bases). The CDR3 runs to 14 residues. Germline-derived CDR1 and CDR2 are MNHEY and SVGAGI. V was cut by 8 bases and J by 3 bases, with 13 bases left in between. CDR3 DNA: TGTGCCAGCCGGGACTGGGGAGCTAATGAAAAACTGTTTTTT. It specifies CASRDWGANEKLFF.

The rearrangement links TRBV7-9 to TRBJ1-2; possibly TRBD1 for D (5 bases). The CDR3 is 16 amino acids. Germline CDR1 and CDR2: SEHNR and FQNEAQ (reference sequence). With 5 bases removed from V and 6 bases from J, the gap between germline ends came to 22 bases. The CDR3 is CASSPATAGAINGYTF. CDR3 coding DNA: TGTGCCAGCAGCCCCGCGACTGCTGGGGCCATTAATGGCTACACCTTC.

The rearrangement uses TRBV5-4 and TRBJ1-1; TRBD1 is a possible D gene (5 bases). Between the trimmed V and J ends, which lost 3 bases and 1 base, there was a span of 16 bases. Germline CDR1 SGHNT, CDR2 YYREEE (reference sequence). The CDR3 covers 16 residues. This CDR3 is CASSSPGGVGNTEAFF. CDR3 nucleotides: TGTGCCAGCAGCTCCCCCGGGGGGGTGGGGAACACTGAAGCTTTCTTT.

V is TRBV7-2 and J is TRBJ1-2; D remains ambiguous. This CDR3 comprises 14 residues. Between the trimmed V and J ends, which lost 5 bases and 4 bases, there was a span of 14 bases. Germline CDR1 is SGHTA and CDR2 is FQGNSA. The CDR3 nucleotides are TGTGCCAGCAGCCCGGCGGGCAGGAGCTATGGCTACACCTTC. Protein sequence: CASSPAGRSYGYTF.

The chain has TRBV28 and TRBJ1-2; TRBD1 matches at 7 bases. From germline, CDR1 is MDHEN and CDR2 SYDVKM. J gave up 8 bases and V 6 bases, and 12 bases lay outside the gene matches. The CDR3 spans 14 residues. Here the CDR3 DNA reads TGTGCCAGCAGGTCTCCGGGACAGCCTGCGGGCTACACCTTC. It is translated as CASRSPGQPAGYTF.

This chain connects TRBV6-1 to TRBJ2-1; maybe TRBD2 (6 bases). CDR1 is MNHNS and CDR2 is SASEGT in the germline V gene. The CDR3 consists of 15 residues. V lost 5 bases and J lost 7, with 18 bases in between. In DNA, the CDR3 is TGTGCCAGCAGTTCTGGAGGTAGCGGCCGAAATGAGCAGTTCTTC. This codes for CASSSGGSGRNEQFF.

This clone has a handful of counts. The chain recombines TRBV28 with TRBJ1-1, with 7 bases identical to TRBD1. The CDR3 runs to 13 residues. Per the germline V gene, CDR1 is MDHEN and CDR2 is SYDVKM. J gave up 14 bases and V 3 bases, and 12 bases lay outside the gene matches. This CDR3 is CASSFGEDRKNFF. CDR3 coding DNA: TGTGCCAGCAGTTTCGGGGAGGACAGGAAGAACTTCTTT.

The genes are TRBV27 and TRBJ1-5; D not certain. The CDR3 covers 12 residues. V was trimmed by 5 bases and J by 7 bases, leaving 9 bases between them. Germline V gene sequence: CDR1 MNHEY, CDR2 SMNVEV (reference sequence). CDR3 sequence reads: CASSPSGQPQHF. CDR3 nucleotides: TGTGCCAGCAGTCCCTCGGGGCAGCCCCAGCATTTT.